This T cell receptor beta chain was sequenced during a study of low-dose radiotherapy and immunotherapy resistance in tumors. By share, this clonotype ranks as medium-sized. Germline V gene data show CDR1 as GTSNPN and CDR2 as SVGIG (reference sequence). The CDR3 is 11 residues long. The V gene lost 4 bases and the J gene lost 8 bases, with 9 bases spanning the gap. Covering alpha and beta chains, TRAV- and TRBV-specific primers were used for the first-strand cDNA. Amplification of TCRs used a constant-region primer and V-primer adapter for 20 PCR cycles. Via MiXCR, TCRdb re-called the reads, giving one row per CDR3 protein. The sample has roughly 30,000 distinct CDR3 sequences, 49% seen once. As to time point: after trial treatment. Regarding treatment: LDRT plus nivolumab, ipilimumab, low-dose cyclophosphamide and aspirin (RACIN trial).

This receptor was identified in a male donor with gallbladder cancer. The sample was PBMCs, taken after low-dose radiotherapy plus immunotherapy. The chain uses TRBV30 and TRBJ2-1, with D tentatively TRBD2 (5 bases). In nucleotides, the CDR3 is TGTGCCTGGAATAGGCGGGATGAGCAGTTCTTC. Translating gives CAWNRRDEQFF.